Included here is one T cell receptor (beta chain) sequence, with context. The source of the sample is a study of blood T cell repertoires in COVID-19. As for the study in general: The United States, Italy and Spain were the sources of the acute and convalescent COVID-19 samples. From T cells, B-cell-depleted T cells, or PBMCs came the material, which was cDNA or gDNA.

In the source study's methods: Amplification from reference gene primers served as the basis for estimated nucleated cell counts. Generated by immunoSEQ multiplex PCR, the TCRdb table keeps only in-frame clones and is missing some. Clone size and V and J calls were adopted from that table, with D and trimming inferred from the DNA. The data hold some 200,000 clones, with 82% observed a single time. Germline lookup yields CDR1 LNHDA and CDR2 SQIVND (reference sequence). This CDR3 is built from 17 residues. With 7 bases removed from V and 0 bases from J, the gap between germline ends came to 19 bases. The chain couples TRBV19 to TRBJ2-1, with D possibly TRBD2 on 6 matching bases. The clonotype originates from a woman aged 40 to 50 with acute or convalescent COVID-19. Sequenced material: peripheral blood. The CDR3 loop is CASTPVASDFSYNEQFF. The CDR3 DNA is TGTGCCAGTACCCCCGTGGCTAGCGATTTCTCCTACAATGAGCAGTTCTTC. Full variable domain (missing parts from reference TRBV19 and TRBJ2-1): DGGITQSPKYLFRKEGQNVTLSCEQNLNHDAMYWYRQDPGQGLRLIYYSQIVNDFQKGDIAEGYSVSREKKESFPLTVTSAQKNPTAFYLCASTPVASDFSYNEQFFGPGTRLTVL.